A single sample is the source of the 16 T cell receptor beta chains below, sequenced in a study of cytomegalovirus exposure and HLA in healthy donors. PCR employed 60 Vbeta and 13 Jbeta primers. The protocol was immunoSEQ multiplex PCR, while the TCRdb copy is restricted to in-frame clones and leaves out a portion. The table records some 120,000 clones, over 15% of them present only once. Sample: PBMCs. All receptors derive from a woman under 30 in good health and CMV-seronegative.

This chain links TRBV7-3 with TRBJ1-5; a weak D match, TRBD1 (5 bases). The germline V and J ends were trimmed by 2 bases and 7 bases, with 9 bases remaining between them. Per the germline V gene, CDR1 is SGHTA and CDR2 is FQGTGA. This CDR3 spans 13 amino acids. CDR3 amino acids: CASSLGAGQPQHF. The CDR3 nucleotides read TGTGCCAGCAGCTTAGGGGCGGGGCAGCCCCAGCATTTT. Together with reference TRBV7-3 and TRBJ1-5, the CDR3 gives the full variable domain: GAGVSQTPSNKVTEKGKYVELRCDPISGHTALYWYRQSLGQGPEFLIYFQGTGAADDSGLPNDRFFAVRPEGSVSTLKIQRTERGDSAVYLCASSLGAGQPQHFGDGTRLSIL.

The rearrangement links TRBV7-9 to TRBJ2-3; 7 bases are a match to TRBD2. CDR1 and CDR2 from the germline V gene are SEHNR and FQNEAQ (reference sequence). V shed 5 bases, J shed 0 bases, and the junction held 11 bases outside the gene matches. The CDR3 extends over 17 amino acids. The CDR3 nucleotides are TGTGCCAGCAGCCTCCTACCCGGGACTAAAAGCACAGATACGCAGTATTTT. It specifies CASSLLPGTKSTDTQYF.

This clone was seen more than once but under ten times. V usage is TRBV15 and J usage is TRBJ1-6, with 9 bases lining up with TRBD1. Germline CDR1 and CDR2: LNHNV and YYDKDF (reference sequence). J was trimmed by 0 bases and V by 6 bases; bases with no gene match: 9. This CDR3 is built from 18 residues. The CDR3 here is CATSAGQGLSSYNSPLHF. The CDR3 DNA sequence: TGTGCCACCAGTGCGGGACAGGGCCTTAGCTCCTATAATTCACCCCTCCACTTT.

This rearrangement joins TRBV7-9 to TRBJ1-1; 7 bases match TRBD1. Trimming cost V 4 bases and J 5 bases; bases outside gene matches: 10. The germline V gene encodes CDR1 SEHNR and CDR2 FQNEAQ (reference sequence). The CDR3 has 15 residues. The CDR3 loop is CASSSLTGVNTEAFF. The CDR3 DNA reads TGTGCCAGCAGCTCCCTAACAGGGGTAAATACTGAAGCTTTCTTT.

The gene calls are TRBV6-5 and TRBJ2-1, with D unresolved. Germline V CDR1 and CDR2: MNHEY, SVGAGI. Trimming cost V 6 bases and J 2 bases, with 14 bases left between them. This CDR3 has 15 amino acids. CDR3 bases: TGTGCCAGCAGCTCGAACCCTCCTACCTACAATGAGCAGTTCTTC. It translates to CASSSNPPTYNEQFF.

This clone was observed a handful of times. This chain links TRBV7-2 with TRBJ2-7; tentatively, D is TRBD1 (6 bases). V lost 2 bases and J lost 7, with 6 bases in between. Germline CDR1 is SGHTA and CDR2 is FQGNSA. The CDR3 sequence is 11 residues long. CDR3 residues: CASSLRGEQYF. DNA for the CDR3: TGTGCCAGCAGCTTAAGGGGGGAGCAGTACTTC. The entire variable domain, with the rest obtained from reference TRBV7-2 and TRBJ2-7, is as follows: GAGVSQSPSNKVTEKGKDVELRCDPISGHTALYWYRQSLGQGLEFLIYFQGNSAPDKSGLPSDRFSAERTGGSVSTLTIQRTQQEDSAVYLCASSLRGEQYFGPGTRLTVT.

This clone was detected only a few times. The genes are TRBV9 and TRBJ2-6; a weak D match, TRBD1 (5 bases). Trimming shortened V by 0 bases and J by 0 bases, and 13 bases separated the two germline ends. CDR3 length: 18 amino acids. The germline V gene has CDR1 SGDLS and CDR2 YYNGEE. DNA for the CDR3: TGTGCCAGCAGCGTAGTGTCTAGGGGTGGCTCTGGGGCCAACGTCCTGACTTTC. Translated: CASSVVSRGGSGANVLTF.

The V and J genes are TRBV28 and TRBJ1-5; D remains unclear. The CDR3 runs to 16 residues. V dropped 3 bases and J dropped 3 bases, with 15 bases sitting between them. Germline assignment: CDR1 MDHEN and CDR2 SYDVKM. The CDR3 bases are TGTGCCAGCAGTTTCGAGCTGCTACAGAACAATCAGCCCCAGCATTTT. Residues: CASSFELLQNNQPQHF.

V gene TRBV9 combines with J gene TRBJ2-2; 7 bases align to TRBD1. Unmatched junction bases numbered 8, after V lost 6 bases and J lost 0 bases. CDR1 and CDR2 from the germline V gene are SGDLS and YYNGEE. CDR3 length: 16 amino acids. CDR3 sequence: CASTAFGTANTGELFF. The CDR3 DNA is TGTGCCAGCACCGCATTCGGGACAGCGAACACCGGGGAGCTGTTTTTT.

The chain joins TRBV19 to TRBJ1-5; 7 positions agree with TRBD1. This CDR3 spans 16 amino acids. In germline, CDR1 is LNHDA, CDR2 SQIVND (reference sequence). V trimming: 3 bases; J trimming: 7 bases; junction bases outside the gene matches: 12. Here the CDR3 reads CASSIHQGGTIQPQHF. The DNA of the CDR3 is TGTGCCAGTAGTATTCATCAGGGGGGAACAATACAGCCCCAGCATTTT.

The rearrangement joins TRBV4-2 to TRBJ2-7, with D hard to call. The germline V and J ends were trimmed by 0 bases and 3 bases, with 9 bases remaining between them. The V gene's germline CDR1 is LGHNA and CDR2 YNFKEQ. The CDR3 has 14 residues. The CDR3 bases are TGTGCCAGCAGCCAAGAGGCACAGAGCTACGAGCAGTACTTC. Translating it yields CASSQEAQSYEQYF.

The rearrangement links TRBV7-8 to TRBJ1-5; 7 positions agree with TRBD1. J gave up 0 bases and V 4 bases, and 6 bases lay outside the gene matches. The CDR3 totals 16 residues. The germline V gene encodes CDR1 SGHVS and CDR2 FQNEAQ. CDR3 amino acids: CASSSTGKYSNQPQHF. As DNA, the CDR3 is TGTGCCAGCAGCTCGACAGGGAAGTATAGCAATCAGCCCCAGCATTTT.

This clone was detected only a few times. The chain combines TRBV7-9 with TRBJ2-3; TRBD2 agrees at 7 bases. Trimming took 5 bases from V and 6 from J; bases not matched to a gene: 5. CDR1 and CDR2 from the germline V gene are SEHNR and FQNEAQ (reference sequence). CDR3 length: 13 residues. The CDR3 DNA is TGTGCCAGCAGCCGGGACTACTCGGATACGCAGTATTTT. This encodes CASSRDYSDTQYF.

This clone was recorded a few times. The V gene is TRBV5-1, the J gene TRBJ2-7; 16 bases map to TRBD2. Looked up from germline, CDR1 is SGHRS and CDR2 is YFSETQ. V lost 5 bases and J lost 1; bases outside the gene matches: 6. This CDR3 is 17 amino acids long. Here the CDR3 DNA reads TGCGCCAGCAGTCAGGGACTAGCGGGGGGGCAGTCCTACGAGCAGTACTTC. It encodes CASSQGLAGGQSYEQYF. Filled out from reference TRBV5-1 and TRBJ2-7, the complete variable domain reads KAGVTQTPRYLIKTRGQQVTLSCSPISGHRSVSWYQQTPGQGLQFLFEYFSETQRNKGNFPGRFSGRQFSNSRSEMNVSTLELGDSALYLCASSQGLAGGQSYEQYFGPGTRLTVT.

In this sample, this clone turned up a few times. V is TRBV6-5 and J is TRBJ2-2, with no clear D. Germline V lookup: CDR1 MNHEY, CDR2 SVGAGI. CDR3 length equals 14 residues. Trimming took 0 bases from V and 7 from J, leaving 9 bases between them. The CDR3 sequence is CASSYSRRGGELFF. The CDR3 DNA is TGTGCCAGCAGTTACTCGAGGCGAGGCGGGGAGCTGTTTTTT.

The chain has TRBV4-1 and TRBJ2-7; D is perhaps TRBD2 (6 bases). Germline V lookup: CDR1 MGHRA, CDR2 YSYEKL. There are 15 residues in the CDR3. V dropped 2 bases and J dropped 3 bases, with 14 bases sitting between them. CDR3 in DNA: TGCGCCAGCAGCCAACAACCGGGACTGAACTACGAGCAGTACTTC. This translates into CASSQQPGLNYEQYF.